These 18 T cell receptor beta chains were all obtained from the same sample, sequenced in a study of low-dose radiotherapy and immunotherapy resistance in tumors. Primers targeting TRAV and TRBV primed first-strand cDNA, covering alpha and beta chains. TCRs were put through roughly 20 PCR cycles of amplification with Phusion. A constant-region primer and the V-primer adapter served as the primer pair. MiXCR was run by TCRdb on the reads, yielding one entry per CDR3 protein. The sample carries around 11,000 distinct CDR3 sequences, around half recorded once. Receptor source: a human donor with advanced metastatic prostate, ovarian, gallbladder or colorectal cancer (not recorded which). This table probably holds off-target reads from a library built for another chain.

This clonotype has just a few counts. The chain links TRBV29-1 to TRBJ1-5; perhaps TRBD1 as D (6 bases). The CDR3 totals 14 residues. Trimming left V 5 bases short and J 1 base short, with 12 bases between. Germline assignment: CDR1 SQVTM and CDR2 ANQGSEA. The CDR3 loop reads CSVLQGGSNQPQHF. The CDR3 coding sequence is TGCAGCGTTCTACAGGGAGGCAGCAATCAGCCCCAGCATTTT.

This chain connects TRBV27 to TRBJ2-1, with 9 bases that match TRBD2. Germline V gives CDR1 MNHEY, CDR2 SMNVEV (reference sequence). This CDR3 is 19 amino acids long. V lost 2 bases, J lost 0 bases, and 11 bases stayed unmatched. The DNA for the CDR3 is TGTGCCAGCAGTTTAGCGAGGCTAGCGGGAAGTCACTCCTACAATGAGCAGTTCTTC. Translation gives CASSLARLAGSHSYNEQFF.

The CDR3 reads CASSPTTYDTQYF. The CDR3 region has the DNA TGTGCCAGCAGCCCGACTACCTACGATACGCAGTATTTT. The V call is TRBV13, the J call TRBJ2-3; a possible D gene is TRBD2 (5 bases). Germline-derived CDR1 and CDR2 are PRHDT and FYEKMQ (reference sequence). The CDR3 sequence is 13 residues long. With 5 bases removed from V and 6 bases from J, the gap between germline ends came to 12 bases.

The J gene is TRBJ2-1, the V gene TRBV28, with TRBD1 as a possible D gene (6 bases). Germline V gene sequence: CDR1 MDHEN, CDR2 SYDVKM. The CDR3 spans 15 residues. Trimming pared 5 bases from V and 3 bases from J, leaving 14 bases between. CDR3 protein: CASSGGGPLYNEQFF. The CDR3 coding sequence is TGTGCCAGCAGTGGGGGCGGACCGCTCTACAATGAGCAGTTCTTC.

This clonotype was counted between two and nine times. The chain uses TRBV2 and TRBJ2-5; 8 bases align to TRBD1. The CDR3 totals 14 residues. Trimming cost V 6 bases and J 4 bases; bases outside gene matches: 7. Germline lookup yields CDR1 SNHLY and CDR2 FYNNEI. This CDR3 is CASRDHGQGETQYF. CDR3 DNA sequence: TGTGCCAGCAGAGATCATGGACAGGGAGAGACCCAGTACTTC.

The chain has TRBV27 and TRBJ2-1, with TRBD1 matching over 9 bases. The CDR3 has 16 amino acids. V shed 3 bases, J shed 9 bases, and the junction held 12 bases outside the gene matches. Germline CDR1 is MNHEY and CDR2 is SMNVEV (reference sequence). The CDR3 sequence: CASSFISGTGLGEQFF. CDR3 DNA sequence: TGTGCCAGCAGTTTCATCTCCGGGACAGGGTTAGGTGAGCAGTTCTTC.

The rearrangement links TRBV14 to TRBJ2-1, with TRBD2 identical over 15 bases. The trim removed 4 bases at V and 6 bases at J, leaving 1 base unmatched. The CDR3 length is 15 residues. Germline V CDR1 and CDR2: SGHDN, FVKESK. The CDR3 DNA is TGTGCCAGCAGCCGGACTAGCGGGAGGGCCAATGAGCAGTTCTTC. Its translation: CASSRTSGRANEQFF.

CDR3 residues: CASHWAPSTGELFF. DNA of the CDR3: TGTGCCAGTCATTGGGCCCCGAGCACCGGGGAGCTGTTTTTT. The chain links TRBV28 to TRBJ2-2; no definite D call. CDR3 size: 14 residues. In germline, CDR1 is MDHEN, CDR2 SYDVKM. Trimming removed 9 bases at V and 4 bases at J, with 15 bases between.

This chain joins TRBV14 and TRBJ2-1; TRBD1 aligns across 10 bases. The V segment lost 4 bases and the J segment 10 bases; nucleotides outside the gene matches: 10. Germline values: CDR1 SGHDN, CDR2 FVKESK. The length of the CDR3 is 15 residues. The CDR3 DNA follows: TGTGCCAGCAGCCGCGGGACAGGGGCGCCATACGAGCAGTTCTTC. It specifies CASSRGTGAPYEQFF.

In its sample, this clonotype was seen a few times. This chain uses TRBV10-3 with TRBJ2-1; 8 nucleotides match TRBD1. This CDR3 is 16 amino acids long. V was pared by 0 bases and J by 0 bases, with 1 base of the junction left unmatched. Germline V gives CDR1 ENHRY, CDR2 SYGVKD. The CDR3 here is CAISESDRVSYNEQFF. The CDR3 bases are TGTGCCATCAGTGAGTCGGACAGGGTCTCCTACAATGAGCAGTTCTTC.

V usage is TRBV15 and J usage is TRBJ1-5, with 11 bases fitting TRBD1. Germline V gene data show CDR1 as LNHNV and CDR2 as YYDKDF (reference sequence). CDR3 size: 14 residues. V lost 8 bases and J lost 8; bases outside the gene matches: 8. CDR3 in amino acids: CATAGTGGSEPQHF. In DNA, the CDR3 is TGTGCCACCGCGGGGACAGGGGGGTCGGAGCCCCAGCATTTT.

The chain uses TRBV10-3 and TRBJ2-3; 11 bases are shared with TRBD1. J was trimmed by 3 bases and V by 6 bases; bases with no gene match: 5. CDR3 length: 15 residues. Germline assignment: CDR1 ENHRY and CDR2 SYGVKD. This CDR3 reads CAISPGQGGTDTQYF. Written as DNA, the CDR3 is TGTGCCATCAGCCCGGGACAGGGGGGAACAGATACGCAGTATTTT.

The genes are TRBV2 and TRBJ2-2; the D gene is possibly TRBD1 (5 bases). Per germline, CDR1 SNHLY and CDR2 FYNNEI. This CDR3 has 13 amino acids. V was shortened by 9 bases and J by 8 bases, with 16 bases between the two germline ends. The CDR3 reads CASRIDRGGELFF. CDR3 coding DNA: TGTGCCAGTCGAATCGACAGAGGTGGGGAGCTGTTTTTT.

This clonotype was detected only a few times. This chain uses TRBV9 with TRBJ2-3; 9 positions agree with TRBD2. Germline loops: CDR1 SGDLS, CDR2 YYNGEE. The J segment lost 4 bases and the V segment lost 7 bases, leaving 10 bases of the junction unmatched. The CDR3 length is 15 residues. For the CDR3, the DNA is TGTGCCAGCGGCCGCGGGGGGGCCCATGCAGATACGCAGTATTTT. Translating gives CASGRGGAHADTQYF.

The V gene is TRBV3-1, the J gene TRBJ1-2; maybe TRBD1 (6 bases). Trimming took 5 bases from V and 2 from J, leaving 9 bases between them. This CDR3 is 13 amino acids long. Germline assignment: CDR1 LGHDT and CDR2 YNNKEL (reference sequence). CDR3 sequence: CASSKQGNYGYTF. Written as DNA, the CDR3 is TGTGCCAGCAGCAAACAGGGAAACTATGGCTACACCTTC.

This clonotype was counted a few times. The chain employs TRBV18 and TRBJ1-1; TRBD1 is a possible D gene (5 bases). Trimming stripped 3 bases from V and 3 bases from J, with 11 bases between. Germline values: CDR1 KGHSH, CDR2 LQKENI. This CDR3 spans 14 amino acids. Here the CDR3 DNA reads TGTGCCAGCTCACCGCGACAGTCGGACACTGAAGCTTTCTTT. Translation gives CASSPRQSDTEAFF. The entire variable domain, with the rest obtained from reference TRBV18 and TRBJ1-1, is as follows: NAGVMQNPRHLVRRRGQEARLRCSPMKGHSHVYWYRQLPEEGLKFMVYLQKENIIDESGMPKERFSAEFPKEGPSILRIQQVVRGDSAAYFCASSPRQSDTEAFFGQGTRLTVV.

The CDR3 reads CSAQWTNTEAFF. Written as DNA, the CDR3 is TGCAGTGCCCAATGGACCAACACTGAAGCTTTCTTT. The J gene is TRBJ1-1, the V gene TRBV20-1; no definite D call. Germline loops: CDR1 DFQATT, CDR2 SNEGSKA (reference sequence). The CDR3 runs to 12 residues. V was clipped by 6 bases and J by 2 bases, with 10 bases between them.

This clonotype came up a few times. This chain links TRBV6-6 with TRBJ2-3; TRBD1 is a possible D gene (5 bases). The V and J ends lost 5 bases and 4 bases respectively, with 16 bases between them. Germline values: CDR1 MNHNY, CDR2 SVGAGI (reference sequence). The CDR3 runs 15 residues. In DNA, the CDR3 is TGTGCCAGCAGTCCCCATAGGGGTGGGCCAGATACGCAGTATTTT. Translated: CASSPHRGGPDTQYF.